What follows are 23 T cell receptor beta chains derived from one specimen sequenced in a study of blood T cell repertoires in COVID-19. Method: immunoSEQ multiplex PCR; TCRdb's copy keeps in-frame clones and lacks some. The repertoire has 390,000 or so clones, roughly nine tenths of them found once; the top ten carry roughly 1%. The sample comprised PBMCs or T cells enriched from blood (not recorded which). These receptors were collected from a man younger than 30 who had recovered from COVID-19.

The rearrangement joins TRBV5-1 to TRBJ2-5; 14 bases match TRBD2. V gave up 0 bases and J gave up 8 bases; unmatched junction bases: 6. There are 16 residues in the CDR3. In germline, CDR1 is SGHRS, CDR2 YFSETQ. CDR3 sequence: CASSLAGTSGGSTQYF. The DNA of the CDR3 is TGCGCCAGCAGCTTGGCCGGGACTAGCGGGGGTTCTACCCAGTACTTC.

CDR3 coding DNA: TGTGCCAGCAGCCCCGATCCGGGGAACACTGAAGCTTTCTTT. This encodes CASSPDPGNTEAFF. The chain has TRBV5-5 and TRBJ1-1; D gene ambiguous. V was cut by 4 bases and J by 1 base, with 11 bases left in between. From germline, CDR1 is SGHKS and CDR2 YYEKEE (reference sequence). This CDR3 comprises 14 residues.

The chain joins TRBV9 to TRBJ2-2; 9 bases map to TRBD2. The V gene end was trimmed by 3 bases and the J gene end by 5 bases; junction bases not matched to a gene: 14. Germline CDR1 is SGDLS and CDR2 is YYNGEE. The CDR3 covers 18 residues. The CDR3 sequence: CASSAHGAGGPRTGELFF. The CDR3 DNA is TGTGCCAGCAGCGCCCACGGTGCGGGAGGGCCTCGTACCGGGGAGCTGTTTTTT.

This chain joins TRBV18 and TRBJ2-5; TRBD1 aligns across 12 bases. V lost 5 bases and J lost 5; bases outside the gene matches: 9. This CDR3 is built from 16 residues. Germline CDR1 and CDR2: KGHSH and LQKENI. CDR3 nucleotide sequence: TGTGCCAGCTCAGCCTCCGGGACAGGGGGCTGGGAGACCCAGTACTTC. Translating it yields CASSASGTGGWETQYF.

The genes are TRBV7-9 and TRBJ1-2; 7 positions match TRBD1. Unmatched junction bases numbered 3, after V lost 5 bases and J lost 3 bases. CDR1 SEHNR and CDR2 FQNEAQ come from the germline V gene (reference sequence). The CDR3 is 13 residues long. The CDR3 DNA sequence: TGTGCCAGCAGCGTAGACAGGGACTATGGCTACACCTTC. Protein: CASSVDRDYGYTF.

The rearrangement links TRBV25-1 to TRBJ1-6; weak D call: TRBD1 (6 bases). Trimming removed 9 bases from V and 0 bases from J, with 15 bases in between. Germline V gene sequence: CDR1 MGHDK, CDR2 SYGVNS. This CDR3 contains 16 residues. The CDR3 bases are TGTGCCAGTATGTCGCAGGGGAGCTCCTATAATTCACCCCTCCACTTT. Its protein product is CASMSQGSSYNSPLHF.

The chain combines TRBV5-4 with TRBJ1-3; 8 bases line up with TRBD1. CDR3 size: 15 residues. V shed 2 bases and J 3 bases; nucleotides not matched to a gene: 4. Germline CDR1 SGHNT, CDR2 YYREEE (reference sequence). Here the CDR3 DNA reads TGTGCCAGCAGCTTCGACAGGGGACGTGGAAACACCATATATTTT. Translated, it gives CASSFDRGRGNTIYF.

This clone was picked up one time. V usage is TRBV24-1 and J usage is TRBJ1-1; 7 bases match TRBD1. The CDR3 is made up of 12 amino acids. The germline V gene has CDR1 KGHDR and CDR2 SFDVKD. J was trimmed by 3 bases and V by 12 bases; bases with no gene match: 6. CDR3 nucleotides: TGTGCCGCACAGGGGCCGGACACTGAAGCTTTCTTT. This codes for CAAQGPDTEAFF.

J is TRBJ1-4 and V is TRBV19; weak D call: TRBD1 (5 bases). The CDR3 is made up of 15 amino acids. With 7 bases removed from V and 7 bases from J, the gap between germline ends came to 19 bases. The V gene's germline CDR1 is LNHDA and CDR2 SQIVND (reference sequence). In nucleotides, the CDR3 is TGTGCCAGTACCCCGATGGGGCCCGGCTCTGAAAAACTGTTTTTT. Its translation is CASTPMGPGSEKLFF.

This chain joins TRBV6-1 and TRBJ2-1; 7 bases map to TRBD1. Germline V gives CDR1 MNHNS, CDR2 SASEGT. This CDR3 is 13 amino acids long. Germline trimming cut 4 bases from V and 6 bases from J; bases unmatched to any gene: 3. The CDR3 spells CASSAGGANEQFF. The CDR3 DNA reads as TGTGCCAGCAGTGCAGGGGGAGCCAATGAGCAGTTCTTC.

The chain uses TRBV9 and TRBJ2-2; possible D gene TRBD1, 6 bases. The CDR3 runs 15 residues. Trimming pared 2 bases from V and 4 bases from J, leaving 12 bases between. Per germline, CDR1 SGDLS and CDR2 YYNGEE. The CDR3: CASSVGQQSTGELFF. CDR3 bases: TGTGCCAGCAGCGTGGGACAACAGAGCACCGGGGAGCTGTTTTTT.

In its sample, this clone was seen once. V and J are TRBV29-1 and TRBJ1-1; D might be TRBD1 (5 bases). The CDR3 sequence is 14 residues long. Trimming removed 3 bases at V and 1 base at J, with 12 bases between. Looked up from germline, CDR1 is SQVTM and CDR2 is ANQGSEA. The CDR3 here is CSVDSGRGNTEAFF. In nucleotides, the CDR3 is TGCAGCGTTGATTCAGGGAGGGGGAACACTGAAGCTTTCTTT.

V usage is TRBV20-1 and J usage is TRBJ1-2; D gene uncertain. Germline CDR1 is DFQATT and CDR2 is SNEGSKA (reference sequence). The CDR3 consists of 11 residues. The V and J ends lost 6 bases and 2 bases respectively, with 7 bases between them. The CDR3 DNA sequence: TGCAGTGCGATACTCAACTATGGCTACACCTTC. Amino acid sequence: CSAILNYGYTF.

The J gene is TRBJ1-2, the V gene TRBV5-1, with 8 bases that match TRBD1. V trimming: 1 base; J trimming: 7 bases; junction bases outside the gene matches: 15. CDR3 length: 17 amino acids. Germline assignment: CDR1 SGHRS and CDR2 YFSETQ. CDR3 DNA: TGCGCCAGCAGCTTGATCGGGACGGGACAGGTTGCTTTTGGCTACACCTTC. Its translation is CASSLIGTGQVAFGYTF.

This chain joins TRBV2 and TRBJ1-3; no reliable D call. Trimming took 7 bases from V and 2 from J, leaving 9 bases between them. CDR3 size: 13 residues. Germline V gene sequence: CDR1 SNHLY, CDR2 FYNNEI. The CDR3 sequence is CASTQLPGNTIYF. CDR3 nucleotide sequence: TGTGCCAGCACCCAACTCCCTGGAAACACCATATATTTT.

The chain recombines TRBV18 with TRBJ2-1; 7 bases align to TRBD2. V gave up 4 bases and J gave up 1 base; unmatched junction bases: 1. CDR3 length equals 14 residues. Germline V gives CDR1 KGHSH, CDR2 LQKENI. The CDR3 is CASSRSGSYNEQFF. In DNA form, the CDR3 reads TGTGCCAGCTCACGTAGCGGGTCCTACAATGAGCAGTTCTTC.

This chain uses TRBV7-2 with TRBJ2-3, with 12 bases that match TRBD2. CDR1 SGHTA and CDR2 FQGNSA come from the germline V gene. The CDR3 consists of 15 residues. V lost 5 bases and J lost 5; bases outside the gene matches: 5. The CDR3: CASSKLAGGGDTQYF. For the CDR3, the DNA is TGTGCCAGCAGCAAACTAGCGGGGGGAGGAGATACGCAGTATTTT. The full variable domain, its missing parts supplied by reference TRBV7-2 and TRBJ2-3, is GAGVSQSPSNKVTEKGKDVELRCDPISGHTALYWYRQSLGQGLEFLIYFQGNSAPDKSGLPSDRFSAERTGGSVSTLTIQRTQQEDSAVYLCASSKLAGGGDTQYFGPGTRLTVL.

The genes are TRBV23-1 and TRBJ1-1; 7 positions agree with TRBD1. TRBV23-1 is recorded as an ORF, its role being uncertain. The CDR3 extends over 16 amino acids. Losses at the gene ends were 2 bases for V and 2 bases for J; bases not matched to a gene: 8. Here the CDR3 reads CASSQPNDRDNTEAFF. The CDR3 DNA follows: TGCGCCAGCAGTCAACCGAACGACAGGGATAACACTGAAGCTTTCTTT.

V is TRBV28 and J is TRBJ2-7; D perhaps matches TRBD1 (6 bases). There are 12 residues in the CDR3. Trimming removed 8 bases at V and 1 base at J, with 9 bases between. CDR1 and CDR2 from the germline V gene are MDHEN and SYDVKM. The CDR3: CASAQGSYEQYF. Here the CDR3 DNA reads TGTGCCAGCGCACAGGGTTCCTACGAGCAGTACTTC. The full variable domain, in which reference TRBV28 and TRBJ2-7 provide the parts outside the CDR3, is DVKVTQSSRYLVKRTGEKVFLECVQDMDHENMFWYRQDPGLGLRLIYFSYDVKMKEKGDIPEGYSVSREKKERFSLILESASTNQTSMYLCASAQGSYEQYFGPGTRLTVT.

This clone turned up a few times. Other nucleotide sequences in the sample specify the same CDR3. The rearrangement joins TRBV20-1 to TRBJ2-7, with TRBD1 as a possible D gene (5 bases). The V gene lost 6 bases and the J gene lost 4 bases, with 10 bases spanning the gap. CDR1 DFQATT and CDR2 SNEGSKA come from the germline V gene (reference sequence). The CDR3 sequence is 11 residues long. The CDR3, as DNA: TGCAGTGCCAGGGTGGGGTACGAGCAGTACTTC. Translated, it gives CSARVGYEQYF.

This clone has only one observation. CDR3: CASSLGLAGGPYYNEQFF. The CDR3 DNA follows: TGTGCCAGCTCACTTGGCCTAGCGGGAGGCCCTTACTACAATGAGCAGTTCTTC. V usage is TRBV18 and J usage is TRBJ2-1, with TRBD2 matching 11 bases. Germline V gene lookup returns CDR1 KGHSH and CDR2 LQKENI. Germline trimming cut 4 bases from V and 3 bases from J; bases unmatched to any gene: 11. The length of the CDR3 is 18 residues.

The chain is built from TRBV27 and TRBJ2-7; TRBD1 agrees at 9 bases. V lost 5 bases and J lost 0; bases outside the gene matches: 5. This CDR3 has 15 amino acids. Germline V gene lookup returns CDR1 MNHEY and CDR2 SMNVEV (reference sequence). The CDR3, as DNA: TGTGCCAGCAGTCCTGACAGGGGGGCCTCCTACGAGCAGTACTTC. It yields the protein CASSPDRGASYEQYF.

V usage is TRBV7-2 and J usage is TRBJ2-3; 9 bases line up with TRBD2. Germline CDR1 and CDR2: SGHTA and FQGNSA. V lost 5 bases, J lost 14 bases, and 14 bases stayed unmatched. The CDR3 runs 14 residues. The CDR3 sequence is CASSTPSSGKATYF. The DNA of the CDR3 is TGTGCCAGCAGCACCCCCTCTAGCGGGAAGGCGACGTATTTT. The whole variable domain, remainder taken from reference TRBV7-2 and TRBJ2-3, is GAGVSQSPSNKVTEKGKDVELRCDPISGHTALYWYRQSLGQGLEFLIYFQGNSAPDKSGLPSDRFSAERTGGSVSTLTIQRTQQEDSAVYLCASSTPSSGKATYFGPGTRLTVL.